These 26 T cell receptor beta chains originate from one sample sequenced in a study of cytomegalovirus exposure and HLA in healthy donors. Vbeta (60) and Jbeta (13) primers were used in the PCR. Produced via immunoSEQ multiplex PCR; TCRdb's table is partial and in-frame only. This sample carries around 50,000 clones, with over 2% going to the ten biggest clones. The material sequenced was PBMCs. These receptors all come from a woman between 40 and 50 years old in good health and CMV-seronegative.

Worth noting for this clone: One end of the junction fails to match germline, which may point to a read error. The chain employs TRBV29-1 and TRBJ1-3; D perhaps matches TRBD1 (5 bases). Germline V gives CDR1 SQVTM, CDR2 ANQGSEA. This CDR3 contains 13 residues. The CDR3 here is CSGQGAAGNNIYF. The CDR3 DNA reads TGCAGCGGTCAAGGGGCCGCTGGAAACAACATATATTTT.

CDR3 in amino acids: CASSYSPVYGTQYF. CDR3 sequence (DNA): TGTGCCAGCAGTTACTCGCCCGTCTATGGTACGCAGTATTTT. The chain links TRBV6-5 to TRBJ2-3; no clear D. The V and J ends lost 0 bases and 8 bases respectively, with 12 bases between them. From germline, CDR1 is MNHEY and CDR2 SVGAGI. CDR3 length: 14 residues.

In nucleotides, the CDR3 is TGCAGCGGGACCCTAGTAGAGGGATCGAGGAAAAACATTCAGTACTTC. Translation: CSGTLVEGSRKNIQYF. The V and J genes are TRBV29-1 and TRBJ2-4, with D maybe TRBD2 (5 bases). The germline gives CDR1 SQVTM, CDR2 ANQGSEA. CDR3 length: 16 residues. V gave up 7 bases and J gave up 4 bases, with 23 bases separating them. Full variable domain (missing parts from reference TRBV29-1 and TRBJ2-4): SAVISQKPSRDICQRGTSLTIQCQVDSQVTMMFWYRQQPGQSLTLIATANQGSEATYESGFVIDKFPISRPNLTFSTLTVSNMSPEDSSIYLCSGTLVEGSRKNIQYFGAGTRLSVL.

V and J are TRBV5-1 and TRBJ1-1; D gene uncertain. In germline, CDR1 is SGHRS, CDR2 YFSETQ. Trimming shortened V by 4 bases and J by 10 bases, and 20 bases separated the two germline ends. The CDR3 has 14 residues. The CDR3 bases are TGCGCCAGCAGCCTTTCGACGGGATCCAAAGGAGCTTTCTTT. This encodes CASSLSTGSKGAFF.

CDR3 coding DNA: TGCGCCAGCAGCTTGAATGGGGGCGCGGAGACTGAAGCTTTCTTT. As protein: CASSLNGGAETEAFF. The chain carries TRBV5-1 and TRBJ1-1; tentative D call: TRBD1 (6 bases). V shed 1 base and J shed 5 bases, with 15 bases lying between them. CDR3 length: 15 amino acids. CDR1 and CDR2 from the germline V gene are SGHRS and YFSETQ.

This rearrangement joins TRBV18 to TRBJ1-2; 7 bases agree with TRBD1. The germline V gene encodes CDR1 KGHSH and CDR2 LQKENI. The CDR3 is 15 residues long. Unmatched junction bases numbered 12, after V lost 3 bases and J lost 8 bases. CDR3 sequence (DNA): TGTGCCAGCTCACCCATCGGGACAGATGGCAAGGGCTACACCTTC. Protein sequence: CASSPIGTDGKGYTF.

CDR3 sequence reads: CASSFGVPGANVLTF. The CDR3 DNA reads as TGTGCCAGCAGCTTCGGAGTTCCTGGGGCCAACGTCCTGACTTTC. This rearrangement joins TRBV5-4 to TRBJ2-6; D not certain. CDR1 is SGHNT and CDR2 is YYREEE in the germline V gene (reference sequence). This CDR3 has 15 amino acids. Between the trimmed V and J ends, which lost 2 bases and 2 bases, there was a span of 8 bases.

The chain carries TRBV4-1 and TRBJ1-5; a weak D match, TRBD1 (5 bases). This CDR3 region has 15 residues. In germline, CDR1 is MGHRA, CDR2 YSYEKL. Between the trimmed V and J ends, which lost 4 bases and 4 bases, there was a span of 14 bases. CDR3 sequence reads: CASSLKVKGNQPQHF. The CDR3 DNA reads TGCGCCAGCAGCCTCAAAGTCAAGGGGAATCAGCCCCAGCATTTT.

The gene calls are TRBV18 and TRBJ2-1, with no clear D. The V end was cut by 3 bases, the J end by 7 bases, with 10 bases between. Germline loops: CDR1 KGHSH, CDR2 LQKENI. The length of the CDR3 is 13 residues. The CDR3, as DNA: TGTGCCAGCTCACCGGGCATGAGTAATGAGCAGTTCTTC. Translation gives CASSPGMSNEQFF.

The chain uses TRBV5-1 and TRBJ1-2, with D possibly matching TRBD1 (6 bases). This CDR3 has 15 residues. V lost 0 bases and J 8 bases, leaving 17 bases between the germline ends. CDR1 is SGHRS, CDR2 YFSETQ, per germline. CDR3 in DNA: TGCGCCAGCAGCTTGGAACAGGGTCAGTATGGAGGCTACACCTTC. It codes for CASSLEQGQYGGYTF. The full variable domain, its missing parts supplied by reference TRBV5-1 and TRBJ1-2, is KAGVTQTPRYLIKTRGQQVTLSCSPISGHRSVSWYQQTPGQGLQFLFEYFSETQRNKGNFPGRFSGRQFSNSRSEMNVSTLELGDSALYLCASSLEQGQYGGYTFGSGTRLTVV.

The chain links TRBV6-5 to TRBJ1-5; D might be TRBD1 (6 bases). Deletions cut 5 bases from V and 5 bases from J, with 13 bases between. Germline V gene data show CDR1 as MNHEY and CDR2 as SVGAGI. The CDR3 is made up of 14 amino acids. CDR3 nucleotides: TGTGCCAGCAGTGAGCGGGGGGCCGATCAGCCCCAGCATTTT. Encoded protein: CASSERGADQPQHF.

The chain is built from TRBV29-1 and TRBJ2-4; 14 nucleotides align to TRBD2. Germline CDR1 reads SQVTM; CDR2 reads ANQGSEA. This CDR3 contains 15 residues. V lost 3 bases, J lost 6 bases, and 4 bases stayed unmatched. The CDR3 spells CSVETSGRGANIQYF. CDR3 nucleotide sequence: TGCAGCGTTGAGACTAGCGGGAGGGGAGCAAACATTCAGTACTTC.

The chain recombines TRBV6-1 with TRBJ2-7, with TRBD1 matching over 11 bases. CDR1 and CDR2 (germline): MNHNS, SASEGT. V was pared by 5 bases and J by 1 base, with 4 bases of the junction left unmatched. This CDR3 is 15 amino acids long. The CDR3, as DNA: TGTGCCAGCAGTCTCGGGACAGGGGGTTCCTACGAGCAGTACTTC. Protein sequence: CASSLGTGGSYEQYF.

The CDR3 DNA reads as TGTGCCAGCAAAGGAGAGGGTCAGCCCCAGCATTTT. Amino acids: CASKGEGQPQHF. The chain is built from TRBV2 and TRBJ1-5, with D uncertain. The germline V gene encodes CDR1 SNHLY and CDR2 FYNNEI. CDR3 length: 12 amino acids. Deletions cut 7 bases from V and 6 bases from J, with 10 bases between.

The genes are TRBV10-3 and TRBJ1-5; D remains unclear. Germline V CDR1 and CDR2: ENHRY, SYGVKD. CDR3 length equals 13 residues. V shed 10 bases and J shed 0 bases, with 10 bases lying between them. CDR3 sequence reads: CATTGNSNQPQHF. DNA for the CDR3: TGTGCCACCACGGGGAATAGCAATCAGCCCCAGCATTTT.

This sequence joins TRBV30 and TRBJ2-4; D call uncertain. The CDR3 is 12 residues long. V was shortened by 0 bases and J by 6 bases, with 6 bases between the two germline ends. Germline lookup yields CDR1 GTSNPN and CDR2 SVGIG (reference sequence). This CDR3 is CAWSVLGNIQYF. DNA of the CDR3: TGTGCCTGGAGTGTACTTGGAAACATTCAGTACTTC.

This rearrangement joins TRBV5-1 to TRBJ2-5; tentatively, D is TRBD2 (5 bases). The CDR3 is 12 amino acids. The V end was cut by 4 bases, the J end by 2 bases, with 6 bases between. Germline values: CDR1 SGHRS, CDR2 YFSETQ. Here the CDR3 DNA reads TGCGCCAGCAGCCGGGGACAAGAGACCCAGTACTTC. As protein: CASSRGQETQYF.

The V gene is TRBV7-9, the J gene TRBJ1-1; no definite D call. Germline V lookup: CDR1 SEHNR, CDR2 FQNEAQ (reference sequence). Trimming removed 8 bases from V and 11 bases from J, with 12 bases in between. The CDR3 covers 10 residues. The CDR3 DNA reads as TGTGCCAGCGCGGGGTGGGTGGCTTTCTTT. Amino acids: CASAGWVAFF. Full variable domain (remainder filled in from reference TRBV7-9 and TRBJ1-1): DTGVSQNPRHKITKRGQNVTFRCDPISEHNRLYWYRQTLGQGPEFLTYFQNEAQLEKSRLLSDRFSAERPKGSFSTLEIQRTEQGDSAMYLCASAGWVAFFGQGTRLTVV.

The CDR3: CASSLVQQQPQHF. Written as DNA, the CDR3 is TGTGCCAGCAGCTTAGTACAGCAACAGCCCCAGCATTTT. The chain links TRBV7-6 to TRBJ1-5; no clear D gene. This CDR3 spans 13 amino acids. Germline V gives CDR1 SGHVS, CDR2 FNYEAQ. V was clipped by 1 base and J by 7 bases, with 8 bases between them.

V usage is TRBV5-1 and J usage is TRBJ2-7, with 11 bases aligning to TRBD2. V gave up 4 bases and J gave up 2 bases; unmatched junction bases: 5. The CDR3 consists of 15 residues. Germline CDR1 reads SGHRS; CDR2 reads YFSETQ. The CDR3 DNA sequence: TGCGCCAGCAGCCCTACTAGCGGGAGTGCCTACGAGCAGTACTTC. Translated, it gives CASSPTSGSAYEQYF.

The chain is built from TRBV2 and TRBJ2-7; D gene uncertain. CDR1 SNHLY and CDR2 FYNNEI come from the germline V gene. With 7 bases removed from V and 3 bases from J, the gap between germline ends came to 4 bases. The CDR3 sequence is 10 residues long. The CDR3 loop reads CASNIYEQYF. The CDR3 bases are TGTGCCAGCAACATCTACGAGCAGTACTTC. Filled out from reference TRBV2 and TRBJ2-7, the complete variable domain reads EPEVTQTPSHQVTQMGQEVILRCVPISNHLYFYWYRQILGQKVEFLVSFYNNEISEKSEIFDDQFSVERPDGSNFTLKIRSTKLEDSAMYFCASNIYEQYFGPGTRLTVT.

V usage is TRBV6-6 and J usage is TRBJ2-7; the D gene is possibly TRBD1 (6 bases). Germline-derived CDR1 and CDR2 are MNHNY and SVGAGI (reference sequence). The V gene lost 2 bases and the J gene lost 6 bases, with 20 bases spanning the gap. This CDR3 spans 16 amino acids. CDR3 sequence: CASSYPHRESSREQYF. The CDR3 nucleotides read TGTGCCAGCAGTTACCCCCACAGGGAATCCAGTCGCGAGCAGTACTTC.

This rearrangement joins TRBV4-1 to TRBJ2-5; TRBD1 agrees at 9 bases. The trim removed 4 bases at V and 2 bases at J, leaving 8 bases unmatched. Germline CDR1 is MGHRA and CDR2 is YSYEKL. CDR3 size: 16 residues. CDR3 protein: CASSLRNRGRQETQYF. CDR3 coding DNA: TGCGCCAGCAGCCTCCGGAACAGGGGGCGGCAAGAGACCCAGTACTTC.

The DNA of the CDR3 is TGTGCCAGCAGCCCTCGTTATAGCGTGGGCTCCTACAATGAGCAGTTCTTC. Its translation is CASSPRYSVGSYNEQFF. The rearrangement uses TRBV7-9 and TRBJ2-1; possible D gene TRBD2, 5 bases. Looked up from germline, CDR1 is SEHNR and CDR2 is FQNEAQ (reference sequence). The CDR3 contains 17 residues. The germline V and J ends were trimmed by 5 bases and 0 bases, with 17 bases remaining between them.

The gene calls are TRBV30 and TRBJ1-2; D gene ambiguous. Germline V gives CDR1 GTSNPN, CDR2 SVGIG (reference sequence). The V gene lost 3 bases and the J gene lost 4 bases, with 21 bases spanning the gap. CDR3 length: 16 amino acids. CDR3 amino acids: CAWRARGRLWVYGYTF. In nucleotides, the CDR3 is TGTGCCTGGAGAGCCCGAGGGCGGTTGTGGGTCTATGGCTACACCTTC. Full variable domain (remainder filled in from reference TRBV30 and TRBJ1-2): SQTIHQWPATLVQPVGSPLSLECTVEGTSNPNLYWYRQAAGRGLQLLFYSVGIGQISSEVPQNLSASRPQDRQFILSSKKLLLSDSGFYLCAWRARGRLWVYGYTFGSGTRLTVV.

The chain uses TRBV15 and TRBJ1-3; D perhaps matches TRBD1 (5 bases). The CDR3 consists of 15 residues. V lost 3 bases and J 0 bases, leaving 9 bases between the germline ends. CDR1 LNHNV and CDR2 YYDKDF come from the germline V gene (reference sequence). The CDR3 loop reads CATSREGYSGNTIYF. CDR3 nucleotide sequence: TGTGCCACCAGCAGGGAGGGGTACTCTGGAAACACCATATATTTT.